This T cell receptor beta chain was identified in a study of blood T cell repertoires in COVID-19. Whole-study context: Some COVID-19 samples were acute and others convalescent; all came from the United States, Italy and Spain. PBMCs, B-cell-depleted T cells, or T cells were the source of the cDNA or gDNA that made up the material.

Method: immunoSEQ multiplex PCR; TCRdb's copy keeps in-frame clones and lacks some. The sample lists a few hundred thousand clones, about 80% occurring once. The receptor was isolated from a woman of 80 years or more with acute or convalescent COVID-19. The material sequenced was peripheral blood.

The CDR3 sequence is CASSRDRGFTYGYTF. The CDR3 DNA sequence: TGTGCCAGCAGTCGGGACAGGGGGTTTACCTATGGCTACACCTTC. The V call is TRBV6-5, the J call TRBJ1-2, with 11 bases identical to TRBD1. Germline-derived CDR1 and CDR2 are MNHEY and SVGAGI. The ends lost 5 bases at V and 4 bases at J; junction bases unmatched: 6. CDR3 size: 15 residues.